This T cell receptor (beta chain) was observed in a study of human T cells and chemical hapten exposure. Unfractionated whole blood served as the source for total RNA extraction. Looked up from germline, CDR1 is SGHTA and CDR2 is FQGTGA. The CDR3 consists of 16 residues. The V end was cut by 1 base, the J end by 2 bases, with 13 bases between. The count of this clonotype is one. In TCRdb, the 5' RACE reads were re-called with MiXCR into one record per CDR3 protein. This table has roughly 120,000 distinct CDR3 sequences, around a fifth appearing once. This clonotype was obtained from a human donor in good health. V usage is TRBV7-3 and J usage is TRBJ2-3, with D perhaps matching TRBD1 (6 bases). CDR3 loop: CASSLRAGQLTDTQYF. The CDR3 bases are TGTGCCAGCAGCTTAAGGGCCGGACAGCTCACAGATACGCAGTATTTT.